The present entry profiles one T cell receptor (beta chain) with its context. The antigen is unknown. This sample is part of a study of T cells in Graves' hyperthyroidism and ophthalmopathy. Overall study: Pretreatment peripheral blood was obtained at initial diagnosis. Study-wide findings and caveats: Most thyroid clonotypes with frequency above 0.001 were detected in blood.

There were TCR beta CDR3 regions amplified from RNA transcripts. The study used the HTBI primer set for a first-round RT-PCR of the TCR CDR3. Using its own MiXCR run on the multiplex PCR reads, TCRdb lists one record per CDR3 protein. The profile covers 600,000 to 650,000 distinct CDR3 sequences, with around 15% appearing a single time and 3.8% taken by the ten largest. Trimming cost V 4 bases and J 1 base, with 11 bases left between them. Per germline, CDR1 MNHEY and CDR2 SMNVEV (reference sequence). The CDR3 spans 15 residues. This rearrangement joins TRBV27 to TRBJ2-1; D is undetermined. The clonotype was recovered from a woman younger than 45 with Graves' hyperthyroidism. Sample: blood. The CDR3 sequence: CASSSVRSSYNEQFF. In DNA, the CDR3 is TGTGCCAGCAGTTCCGTCAGGAGTTCCTACAATGAGCAGTTCTTC.